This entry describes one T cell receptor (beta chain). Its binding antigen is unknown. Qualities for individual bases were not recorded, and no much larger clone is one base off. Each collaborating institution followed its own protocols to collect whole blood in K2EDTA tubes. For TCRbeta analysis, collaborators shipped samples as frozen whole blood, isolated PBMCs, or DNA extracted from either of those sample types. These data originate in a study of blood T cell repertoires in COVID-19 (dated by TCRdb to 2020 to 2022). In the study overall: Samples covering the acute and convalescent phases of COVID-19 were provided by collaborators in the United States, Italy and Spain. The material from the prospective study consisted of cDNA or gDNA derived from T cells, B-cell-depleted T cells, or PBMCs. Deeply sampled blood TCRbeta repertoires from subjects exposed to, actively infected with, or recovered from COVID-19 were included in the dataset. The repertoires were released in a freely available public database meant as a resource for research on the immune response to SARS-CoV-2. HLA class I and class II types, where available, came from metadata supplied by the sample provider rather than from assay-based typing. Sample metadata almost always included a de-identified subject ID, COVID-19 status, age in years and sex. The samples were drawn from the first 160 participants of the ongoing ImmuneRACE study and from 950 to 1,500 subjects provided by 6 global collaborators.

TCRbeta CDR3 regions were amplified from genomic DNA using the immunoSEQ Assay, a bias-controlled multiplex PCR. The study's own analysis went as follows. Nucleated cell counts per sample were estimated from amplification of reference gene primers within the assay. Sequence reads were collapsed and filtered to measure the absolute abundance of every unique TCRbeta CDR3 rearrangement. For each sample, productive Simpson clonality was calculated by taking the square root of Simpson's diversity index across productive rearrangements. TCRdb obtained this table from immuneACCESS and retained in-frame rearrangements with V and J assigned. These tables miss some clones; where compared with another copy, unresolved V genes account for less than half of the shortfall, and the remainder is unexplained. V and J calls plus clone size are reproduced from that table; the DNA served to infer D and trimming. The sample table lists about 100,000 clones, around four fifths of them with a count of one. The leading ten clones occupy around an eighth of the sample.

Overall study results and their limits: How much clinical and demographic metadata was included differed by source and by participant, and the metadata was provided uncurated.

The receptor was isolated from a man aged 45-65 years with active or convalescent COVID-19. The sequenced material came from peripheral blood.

The CDR3 region has the sequence CASSLGGTGTDTQYF. The DNA reads as follows: TGCGCCAGCAGCTTGGGGGGGACAGGCACAGATACGCAGTATTTT. In this chain, TRBV5-1 is recombined with TRBJ2-3; 7 middle bases align to TRBD1. Here V drops 0 bases and J drops 1 base, and the junction holds 2 bases not matched to any gene. CDR1 SGHRS and CDR2 YFSETQ were looked up in the germline V gene. Including cysteine and phenylalanine, the CDR3 has 15 amino acids. Of all the DNA, just the CDR3 is kept, 45 bases in frame from base 1.